This TCR beta chain was documented in a study of T cell changes during pregnancy in multiple sclerosis. The CDR3 length is 15 residues. Germline lookup yields CDR1 SGHAT and CDR2 FQNNGV. V trimming: 1 base; J trimming: 3 bases; junction bases outside the gene matches: 5. Here immunoSEQ multiplex PCR was the method, and the copy in TCRdb shows in-frame clones only, minus some. The sample lists approximately 85,000 clones, about 89% occurring once. The starting material was peripheral blood, obtained in the first trimester of pregnancy. V and J are TRBV11-2 and TRBJ2-5; 7 bases line up with TRBD2. This sequence was found in a female donor with multiple sclerosis, enrolled in a pregnancy study. In DNA form, the CDR3 reads TGTGCCAGCAGCTTAGGCCAGCGGGACGAAGAGACCCAGTACTTC. Encoded protein: CASSLGQRDEETQYF.